Detailed here is one T cell receptor (beta chain). This CDR3 comprises 15 residues. V lost 5 bases, J lost 7 bases, and 17 bases lay in between. The V gene's germline CDR1 is LNHDA and CDR2 SQIVND (reference sequence). The sample is drawn from a study of T cell responses to AZD1222 COVID-19 vaccine. Clones were sequenced by immunoSEQ multiplex PCR, and TCRdb holds only the in-frame ones, with some missing. The table records more than 85,000 clones, around 89% of them present only once. Material: peripheral blood, obtained on day 0 of AZD1222 vaccination. The sequence was collected from an adult in good health. The J gene is TRBJ1-4, the V gene TRBV19; D is ambiguous. CDR3 bases: TGTGCCAGTAGTCCCCGGTCCCTGGATCGTGAAAAACTGTTTTTT. Translation gives CASSPRSLDREKLFF.